This entry lists 16 T cell receptor beta chains sequenced from one sample in a study of blood T cells in healthy people across ages. A second PCR of roughly 7 to 11 cycles used a sample-barcoded 5' primer and a J-beta primer mix. MiXCR was run by TCRdb on the 5' RACE reads, yielding one entry per CDR3 protein. The data contain fewer than 1 million distinct CDR3 sequences, around 42% of them singletons. The sample taken for sequencing was blood. Source of these receptors: a man between 60 and 70 years old in good health.

The DNA for the CDR3 is TGTGCCAGCAGCTTACTCCCTAGCGGGGGGGCAATGGCCGGGGAGCTGTTTTTT. This translates into CASSLLPSGGAMAGELFF. The rearrangement joins TRBV7-8 to TRBJ2-2; 12 positions match TRBD2. Germline lookup yields CDR1 SGHVS and CDR2 FQNEAQ. The trim removed 2 bases at V and 6 bases at J, leaving 10 bases unmatched. The CDR3 runs to 18 residues.

V gene TRBV6-6 combines with J gene TRBJ2-1, with D perhaps given as TRBD1 or TRBD2 (5 bases each). This CDR3 has 16 amino acids. V gave up 7 bases and J gave up 5 bases, with 21 bases separating them. Germline CDR1 reads MNHNY; CDR2 reads SVGAGI (reference sequence). CDR3 amino acids: CASTPRGGYSDNEQFF. CDR3 coding DNA: TGTGCCAGCACCCCTCGTGGGGGATACTCAGACAATGAGCAGTTCTTC.

This clonotype was recorded many times. The chain carries TRBV4-1 and TRBJ1-2, with 7 bases aligning to TRBD1. From germline, CDR1 is MGHRA and CDR2 YSYEKL. Trimming cost V 1 base and J 2 bases; bases outside gene matches: 16. The CDR3 extends over 19 amino acids. The CDR3 loop is CASSQGLRQGRKGNYGYTF. DNA for the CDR3: TGCGCCAGCAGCCAAGGCCTCAGACAGGGCCGAAAGGGAAACTATGGCTACACCTTC.

The chain uses TRBV25-1 and TRBJ1-2, with D perhaps matching TRBD1 (5 bases). This CDR3 is built from 12 residues. Trimming shortened V by 3 bases and J by 3 bases, and 5 bases separated the two germline ends. Germline CDR1 and CDR2: MGHDK and SYGVNS. The CDR3 loop is CASSEGHYGYTF. CDR3 sequence (DNA): TGTGCCAGCAGTGAGGGGCACTATGGCTACACCTTC.

This rearrangement joins TRBV12-3 or TRBV12-4 to TRBJ2-7; weak D call: TRBD2 (5 bases). V was clipped by 6 bases and J by 4 bases, with 10 bases between them. The CDR3 sequence is 12 residues long. The CDR3 is CASRGDLYEQYF. The CDR3 nucleotides are TGTGCCAGCAGGGGAGATCTTTACGAGCAGTACTTC.

The gene calls are TRBV6-1 and TRBJ1-2; 8 nucleotides align to TRBD1. CDR1 and CDR2 from the germline V gene are MNHNS and SASEGT. V shed 2 bases and J 4 bases; nucleotides not matched to a gene: 6. The CDR3 has 15 amino acids. The DNA of the CDR3 is TGTGCCAGCAGTGAATACGGCACAGGGGGCTATGGCTACACCTTC. Its translation is CASSEYGTGGYGYTF.

This clonotype was observed a few times. The chain recombines TRBV11-2 with TRBJ2-2; the D gene is possibly TRBD2 (5 bases). The germline gives CDR1 SGHAT, CDR2 FQNNGV. The CDR3 extends over 15 amino acids. The V gene lost 0 bases and the J gene lost 5 bases, with 10 bases spanning the gap. CDR3 protein: CASSLDRTETGELFF. For the CDR3, the DNA is TGTGCCAGCAGCTTAGATAGGACTGAGACCGGGGAGCTGTTTTTT.

The V and J genes are TRBV3-1 and TRBJ2-3, with TRBD2 as a possible D gene (6 bases). The V and J ends lost 4 bases and 2 bases respectively, with 13 bases between them. CDR3 length equals 15 residues. CDR1 and CDR2 (germline): LGHDT, YNNKEL (reference sequence). The CDR3 region is CASSLGLAPTDTQYF. CDR3 sequence (DNA): TGTGCCAGCAGCCTCGGGCTAGCGCCCACAGATACGCAGTATTTT.

This clonotype has just a few counts. CDR3 sequence reads: CSVLGQGRSTEAFF. Written as DNA, the CDR3 is TGCAGCGTTCTAGGACAGGGAAGAAGCACTGAAGCTTTCTTT. This chain joins TRBV29-1 and TRBJ1-1; TRBD1 matches at 8 bases. V lost 5 bases and J lost 4; bases outside the gene matches: 9. This CDR3 has 14 amino acids. The germline V gene has CDR1 SQVTM and CDR2 ANQGSEA.

The V gene is TRBV2, the J gene TRBJ1-4, with 7 nucleotides matching TRBD1. Germline assignment: CDR1 SNHLY and CDR2 FYNNEI. There are 15 residues in the CDR3. V dropped 4 bases and J dropped 7; count of bases not matched to a gene: 9. The CDR3 bases are TGTGCCAGCAGTGCGGGACAGTCCCTACTTGAAAAACTGTTTTTT. Protein: CASSAGQSLLEKLFF.

The chain carries TRBV7-9 and TRBJ2-7, with D uncertain. There are 14 residues in the CDR3. Germline CDR1 SEHNR, CDR2 FQNEAQ (reference sequence). V shed 5 bases and J shed 2 bases, with 13 bases lying between them. CDR3 bases: TGTGCCAGCAGCCAGTCCTTCCAAGCCTACGAGCAGTACTTC. This encodes CASSQSFQAYEQYF. Full variable domain (remainder filled in from reference TRBV7-9 and TRBJ2-7): DTGVSQNPRHKITKRGQNVTFRCDPISEHNRLYWYRQTLGQGPEFLTYFQNEAQLEKSRLLSDRFSAERPKGSFSTLEIQRTEQGDSAMYLCASSQSFQAYEQYFGPGTRLTVT.

A remark on this clonotype: Being one base from a much bigger clone, this may be a read error. J is TRBJ2-7 and V is TRBV6-1; tentatively, D is TRBD2 (7 bases). The CDR3 has 16 amino acids. Germline assignment: CDR1 MNHNS and CDR2 SASEGT. Trimming took off 4 bases at V and 7 bases at J, with 23 bases between the two ends. The CDR3 sequence is CASSVWGGATNNEQYF. The CDR3 bases are TGTGCCAGCAGTGTATGGGGGGGGGCCACCAACAATGAGCAGTACTTC.

Only a few counts were recorded for this clonotype. The rearrangement joins TRBV7-6 to TRBJ2-1; D remains ambiguous. This CDR3 has 15 amino acids. The V and J ends lost 5 bases and 1 base respectively, with 12 bases between them. In germline, CDR1 is SGHVS, CDR2 FNYEAQ. The CDR3, as DNA: TGTGCCAGCAGCCTGGCGGCTGTATCCTACAATGAGCAGTTCTTC. Its translation: CASSLAAVSYNEQFF.

In this sample, this clonotype turned up a few times. The V call is TRBV4-1, the J call TRBJ2-5; tentative D call: TRBD1 (6 bases). The CDR3 contains 14 residues. Trimming took 4 bases from V and 4 from J, leaving 13 bases between them. Germline assignment: CDR1 MGHRA and CDR2 YSYEKL. The CDR3: CASSPDNRVETQYF. For the CDR3, the DNA is TGCGCCAGCAGCCCAGATAACAGGGTAGAGACCCAGTACTTC.

The chain combines TRBV5-1 with TRBJ2-4, with 11 bases matching TRBD2. With the DNA end fitting TRBJ2-7 better, the J assignment may be wrong. This CDR3 region has 17 residues. Germline V lookup: CDR1 SGHRS, CDR2 YFSETQ. This chain's CDR3 is CASSPTTSGGTTYEQYF. The DNA of the CDR3 is TGCGCCAGCAGCCCGACTACTAGCGGGGGAACTACCTACGAGCAGTACTTC.

This chain uses TRBV6-7 with TRBJ2-5; 9 bases fit TRBD2. TRBV6-7 is an ORF for which the function is uncertain. The trim removed 5 bases at V and 4 bases at J, leaving 8 bases unmatched. The CDR3 spans 15 residues. CDR3 DNA: TGTGCCAGCAGTGAAAGGCGGGGGGGTTTAGAGACCCAGTACTTC. Protein: CASSERRGGLETQYF.